Listed below are T cell receptor beta chains from one sample, sequenced in a study of Ad26.COV2.S vaccination and SARS-CoV-2 variants. Using immunoSEQ multiplex PCR, the repertoire was profiled, and TCRdb retains in-frame clones only, with some absent. The sample contains around 450,000 clones, 88% of which appear only once. Sequences were derived from peripheral blood, sampled in a trial of Ad26.COV2.S vaccine versus placebo. The receptors shown here come from a person between 18 and 60 years old who received the Ad26.COV2.S COVID-19 vaccine or a placebo. Each CDR3 is given with its conserved first and last residue. D genes are given only for firm matches. Clone size is stated in some rows and not others, as once, few, many or a class when expanded.

>TRBD2|TRBV10-3|TRBJ2-5|.
TGTGCCATCAGTGAGACTAGCGGGGGATCGGAGACCCAGTACTTC
CAISETSGGSETQYF
>.|TRBV5-4|TRBJ2-7|.
TGTGCCAGCAGCTCGGCCGTGGACAGTGGCCACGAGCAGTACTTC
CASSSAVDSGHEQYF
>TRBD1|TRBV6-2/TRBV6-3|TRBJ2-7|.
TGTGCCAGCAGCCCTACAGGGGACTACGAGCAGTACTTC
CASSPTGDYEQYF
>.|TRBV6-2/TRBV6-3|TRBJ2-2|few
TGTGCCAGCAGTTACAGGGGGGACACCGGGGAGCTGTTTTTT
CASSYRGDTGELFF
>.|TRBV4-3|TRBJ1-2|.
TGCGCCAGCAGCCAAGTCCAACAGCCTCCTAACTATGGCTACACCTTC
CASSQVQQPPNYGYTF
>.|TRBV6-5|TRBJ1-2|.
TGTGCCAGCAGCGGGGGCGGCGGGAGAGGCTACACCTTC
CASSGGGGRGYTF
>.|TRBV6-6|TRBJ1-5|.
TGTGCCAGCAGTTACTCAGGGTCGGTGGGTCAGCCCCAGCATTTT
CASSYSGSVGQPQHF
>.|TRBV29-1|TRBJ2-1|.
TGCAGCGTTGTAGGCGCAGAGTACAATGAGCAGTTCTTC
CSVVGAEYNEQFF
>.|TRBV6-5|TRBJ1-1|.
TGTGCCAGCAGTTATCGACGGGGTAGCAACACTGAAGCTTTCTTT
CASSYRRGSNTEAFF
>.|TRBV9|TRBJ1-2|.
TGTGCCAGCAGCTCAGGGAACCTTAACTATGGCTACACCTTC
CASSSGNLNYGYTF
>TRBD1|TRBV5-4|TRBJ2-7|.
TGTGCCAGCAGCTTTGTAGGGGGCGGGTCCTACGAGCAGTACTTC
CASSFVGGGSYEQYF
>.|TRBV12-3/TRBV12-4|TRBJ1-4|.
TGTGCCAGCCAAGGGTTTTTGAATGAAAAACTGTTTTTT
CASQGFLNEKLFF
>.|TRBV10-3|TRBJ2-3|.
TGTGCCATACTGAAGACGGACGAACCTAGCACAGATACGCAGTATTTT
CAILKTDEPSTDTQYF
>.|TRBV7-3|TRBJ2-2|.
TGTGCCAGCAGCTTACGGTCTTTTCCAGGAGGAAACACCGGGGAGCTGTTTTTT
CASSLRSFPGGNTGELFF
>TRBD2|TRBV6-6|TRBJ2-1|.
TGTGCCAGCAGTTACCCCGGACTAGCGCGCCTTGAGCAGTTCTTC
CASSYPGLARLEQFF
>.|TRBV5-1|TRBJ2-1|.
TGCGCCAGCAGCTTAGGGGACACCTACAATGAGCAGTTCTTC
CASSLGDTYNEQFF
>.|TRBV7-2|TRBJ1-1|.
TGTGCCAGCAGCTTGTTGAACACTGAAGCTTTCTTT
CASSLLNTEAFF
>TRBD1|TRBV18|TRBJ1-1|.
TGTGCCAGCTCACCATGGGGGACAGGGGTCCCAAACACTGAAGCTTTCTTT
CASSPWGTGVPNTEAFF
>TRBD1|TRBV28|TRBJ1-5|.
TGTGCCAGCAGACATACAGGGGCCTCAAGCAATCAGCCCCAGCATTTT
CASRHTGASSNQPQHF
>.|TRBV15|TRBJ1-4|once
TGTGCCACCAGCAGAGGTCTCCCTCCCAATGAAAAACTGTTTTTT
CATSRGLPPNEKLFF
>TRBD1|TRBV4-1|TRBJ2-5|.
TGCGCCAGCAGCCCCCCGGGACAGGGGTTTGTGAAGACCCAGTACTTC
CASSPPGQGFVKTQYF
>.|TRBV7-9|TRBJ2-7|.
TGTGCCAGCAGTTCGGCCTACGAGCAGTACTTC
CASSSAYEQYF
>.|TRBV5-4|TRBJ1-6|once
TGTGCCAGCAGCACCCTGCACAGCTCCTATAATTCACCCCTCCACTTT
CASSTLHSSYNSPLHF
>.|TRBV2|TRBJ2-3|.
TGTGCCAGCAGTCGTGGGAGGCAGCTCACAGATACGCAGTATTTT
CASSRGRQLTDTQYF
>TRBD1|TRBV7-9|TRBJ2-5|.
TGTGCCAGCAGCTTGGGGACAGGGTTCAGGGAGACCCAGTACTTC
CASSLGTGFRETQYF
>TRBD1|TRBV4-1|TRBJ2-7|.
TGCGCCAGCAGCCCCCGTTGGACAGGGGGGTACGAGCAGTACTTC
CASSPRWTGGYEQYF